This entry features one T cell receptor beta chain sequence. The CDR3 extends over 12 amino acids. The germline CDR1 and CDR2 sequences are DFQATT and SNEGSKA (reference sequence). The data were taken from a study of CXCR3-negative and CXCR3-positive naive CD8 T cells. It was by 5' RACE with UMI labels that the TRB cDNA libraries were prepared. TCRdb reworked the 5' RACE reads into one entry per CDR3 protein, no DNA. This repertoire includes 70,000 to 95,000 distinct CDR3 sequences. The sequence derives from a human donor in good health. Some clones in this sample may be carry-over from other donors' samples. The J gene is TRBJ2-7, the V gene TRBV20-1; checking the TCRdb D call of TRBD2 is not possible without DNA. The sequencing sample was made of naive CXCR3- CD8+ T cells from blood. Stated subset: CD45RO-CCR7+CD27+CD95- naive CD8+ T cells lacking CXCR3 (TNR3-). CDR3: CSASSGGIEQYF.